Below are 24 T cell receptor beta chains sequenced from a single sample in a study of T cell responses to AZD1222 COVID-19 vaccine. Clones were sequenced by immunoSEQ multiplex PCR, and TCRdb holds only the in-frame ones, with some missing. Of 150,000 to 200,000 clones in the sample, almost 95% are singletons; the top ten hold about 9.3%. The sample consisted of peripheral blood, taken on day 0 of AZD1222 vaccination. The receptors come from an adult in good health.

The chain is built from TRBV4-2 and TRBJ1-1, with TRBD1 matching over 9 bases. Germline V lookup: CDR1 LGHNA, CDR2 YNFKEQ. CDR3 length equals 16 residues. The ends lost 2 bases at V and 4 bases at J; junction bases unmatched: 8. CDR3 nucleotide sequence: TGTGCCAGCAGCCAACCTCCGGGACAGGGATTCACTGAAGCTTTCTTT. Its translation is CASSQPPGQGFTEAFF.

The V gene is TRBV7-2, the J gene TRBJ1-5; 7 nucleotides line up with TRBD1. The CDR3 covers 14 residues. Germline-derived CDR1 and CDR2 are SGHTA and FQGNSA. Trimming removed 1 base from V and 7 bases from J; junction bases left unmatched: 4. CDR3 amino acids: CASSLVSGGQPQHF. The DNA for the CDR3 is TGTGCCAGCAGCTTAGTTTCAGGGGGGCAGCCCCAGCATTTT.

The chain employs TRBV4-3 and TRBJ2-3; 8 bases match TRBD2. The germline V gene encodes CDR1 LGHNA and CDR2 YSLEER. CDR3 length equals 18 residues. Trimming removed 0 bases from V and 1 base from J; junction bases left unmatched: 9. The CDR3 reads CASSQDLGAGAGTDTQYF. DNA of the CDR3: TGCGCCAGCAGCCAAGATTTGGGAGCGGGGGCTGGCACAGATACGCAGTATTTT.

The chain employs TRBV19 and TRBJ2-1, with TRBD2 matching over 10 bases. This CDR3 is 13 amino acids long. Germline loops: CDR1 LNHDA, CDR2 SQIVND (reference sequence). V shed 9 bases, J shed 4 bases, and the junction held 3 bases outside the gene matches. CDR3 in amino acids: CASRTSGYNEQFF. CDR3 in DNA: TGTGCCAGCCGGACTAGCGGATACAATGAGCAGTTCTTC.

J is TRBJ1-1 and V is TRBV7-2, with D tentatively TRBD1 (5 bases). Germline values: CDR1 SGHTA, CDR2 FQGNSA. CDR3 length: 13 residues. The germline V and J ends were trimmed by 1 base and 3 bases, with 6 bases remaining between them. The CDR3 loop is CASSLDRYTEAFF. The CDR3 DNA is TGTGCCAGCAGCTTAGACAGGTACACTGAAGCTTTCTTT.

The genes are TRBV21-1 and TRBJ2-2; the table names TRBD1, a call not compared with the DNA. TRBV21-1 is flagged as a pseudogene. This CDR3 is 14 amino acids long. The DNA of the CDR3 is TGTGCCAGCAGCAAAGGCCACAGCACCGGGGAGCTGTTTTTT. This sequence encodes CASSKGHSTGELFF.

This clone was recorded at least ten times. V and J are TRBV4-3 and TRBJ2-1; weak D call: TRBD2 (5 bases). Germline V CDR1 and CDR2: LGHNA, YSLEER. The CDR3 sequence is 16 residues long. Trimming cost V 0 bases and J 8 bases, with 17 bases left between them. CDR3 nucleotide sequence: TGCGCCAGCAGCCAAGAGGGTATCCGGGATTGGGATGAGCAGTTCTTC. This translates into CASSQEGIRDWDEQFF.

This chain uses TRBV30 with TRBJ2-2; perhaps TRBD2 as D (7 bases). The germline V and J ends were trimmed by 3 bases and 0 bases, with 11 bases remaining between them. Germline CDR1 GTSNPN, CDR2 SVGIG (reference sequence). This CDR3 spans 15 amino acids. The CDR3: CAWRRGGANTGELFF. The CDR3 DNA sequence: TGTGCCTGGAGAAGGGGGGGTGCGAACACCGGGGAGCTGTTTTTT.

The CDR3 here is CASTATLQGRAFF. In DNA, the CDR3 is TGTGCCAGCACCGCAACGTTGCAGGGGAGGGCTTTCTTT. The V gene is TRBV6-5, the J gene TRBJ1-1, with D perhaps matching TRBD1 (6 bases). V lost 7 bases, J lost 11 bases, and 20 bases lay in between. Germline loops: CDR1 MNHEY, CDR2 SVGAGI. The CDR3 has 13 residues.

The chain is built from TRBV30 and TRBJ2-3; the D gene is possibly TRBD2 (6 bases). This CDR3 spans 13 amino acids. V was shortened by 1 base and J by 7 bases, with 12 bases between the two germline ends. Germline V CDR1 and CDR2: GTSNPN, SVGIG (reference sequence). The CDR3: CAWSAGSGYTQYF. CDR3 in DNA: TGTGCCTGGAGTGCCGGAAGCGGGTATACGCAGTATTTT.

V is TRBV9 and J is TRBJ1-3; no reliable D call. Germline CDR1 and CDR2: SGDLS and YYNGEE. V was trimmed by 3 bases and J by 4 bases, leaving 11 bases between them. The CDR3 sequence is 14 residues long. The DNA for the CDR3 is TGTGCCAGCAGCGAGAACGGGGTCGGAAACACCATATATTTT. Its translation is CASSENGVGNTIYF.

V gene TRBV7-9 combines with J gene TRBJ2-6; the D gene could be TRBD1 or TRBD2 (5 bases each). CDR3 length: 16 residues. The ends were cut back, 1 base at V and 4 bases at J, with 11 bases in the middle. Per germline, CDR1 SEHNR and CDR2 FQNEAQ (reference sequence). The CDR3, as DNA: TGTGCCAGCAGCTTAGTGGGGGTCGGAGGGGCCAACGTCCTGACTTTC. It codes for CASSLVGVGGANVLTF.

V usage is TRBV2 and J usage is TRBJ1-1, with D tentatively TRBD1 (6 bases). CDR3 length: 13 amino acids. V lost 6 bases and J lost 1, with 9 bases in between. Per germline, CDR1 SNHLY and CDR2 FYNNEI. CDR3 DNA sequence: TGTGCCAGCAGCGGCAGGGGGAACACTGAAGCTTTCTTT. Its protein is CASSGRGNTEAFF.

This clone has only one observation. The chain links TRBV20-1 to TRBJ2-5; no clear D. The length of the CDR3 is 11 residues. V was shortened by 3 bases and J by 5 bases, with 7 bases between the two germline ends. Per germline, CDR1 DFQATT and CDR2 SNEGSKA (reference sequence). The chain's CDR3 is CSASMGETQYF. The CDR3 DNA is TGCAGTGCTAGTATGGGGGAGACCCAGTACTTC.

The chain combines TRBV4-1 with TRBJ1-1; unclear D gene. CDR1 is MGHRA and CDR2 is YSYEKL in the germline V gene. The CDR3 length is 14 residues. Trimming took off 2 bases at V and 0 bases at J, with 7 bases between the two ends. This CDR3 is CASSQQRMNTEAFF. CDR3 DNA: TGCGCCAGCAGCCAACAGAGAATGAACACTGAAGCTTTCTTT.

Comments on this clone: The identical CDR3 is also encoded by other nucleotide sequences in the sample. The gene calls are TRBV20-1 and TRBJ1-2; 8 positions match TRBD1. After removal of 3 bases from V and 4 bases from J, the junction contained 4 bases not matched to a gene. The length of the CDR3 is 13 residues. Per the germline V gene, CDR1 is DFQATT and CDR2 is SNEGSKA (reference sequence). In DNA, the CDR3 is TGCAGTGCTAGTCCCGACAGGGGCTATGGCTACACCTTC. Its protein product is CSASPDRGYGYTF.

This rearrangement joins TRBV2 to TRBJ1-5; D gene unclear. CDR1 is SNHLY and CDR2 is FYNNEI in the germline V gene. CDR3 size: 13 residues. V shed 3 bases and J shed 4 bases, with 7 bases lying between them. The CDR3: CASSDEKNQPQHF. The DNA for the CDR3 is TGTGCCAGCAGTGACGAGAAAAATCAGCCCCAGCATTTT.

The chain combines TRBV10-3 with TRBJ2-5; D might be TRBD1 (6 bases). V was pared by 10 bases and J by 5 bases, with 23 bases between. The CDR3 is 15 amino acids. Germline lookup yields CDR1 ENHRY and CDR2 SYGVKD. This CDR3 is CASRPRDTPSETQYF. In nucleotides, the CDR3 is TGTGCCAGCCGCCCCCGGGACACTCCCTCGGAGACCCAGTACTTC.

J is TRBJ1-6 and V is TRBV19; D is possibly TRBD1 (6 bases). Germline lookup yields CDR1 LNHDA and CDR2 SQIVND (reference sequence). Trimming took off 6 bases at V and 1 base at J, with 13 bases between the two ends. The CDR3 totals 16 residues. CDR3 residues: CASRRTGQSYNSPLHF. In nucleotides, the CDR3 is TGTGCCAGTAGGAGAACCGGACAGTCCTATAATTCACCCCTCCACTTT.

The chain is built from TRBV4-2 and TRBJ2-7, with 10 bases aligning to TRBD2. Germline assignment: CDR1 LGHNA and CDR2 YNFKEQ. This CDR3 has 15 residues. With 0 bases clipped from V and 7 bases from J, the junction kept 6 bases outside the gene matches. The CDR3 protein is CASSQELAGAGEQYF. The CDR3 region has the DNA TGTGCCAGCAGCCAAGAGCTAGCGGGAGCGGGAGAGCAGTACTTC.

This sequence joins TRBV30 and TRBJ2-1; maybe TRBD2 (6 bases). In germline, CDR1 is GTSNPN, CDR2 SVGIG (reference sequence). This CDR3 is built from 13 residues. V was clipped by 5 bases and J by 3 bases, with 11 bases between them. CDR3 nucleotide sequence: TGTGCCTGGTCCGCGGGACTCTACAATGAGCAGTTCTTC. Its translation: CAWSAGLYNEQFF.

The genes are TRBV19 and TRBJ2-5, with 15 bases aligning to TRBD2. Germline assignment: CDR1 LNHDA and CDR2 SQIVND (reference sequence). J lost 9 bases, V lost 11 bases, and 7 bases had no gene match. The CDR3 is 13 residues long. The CDR3 nucleotides read TGTGCCGGAACCGGGACTAGCGGGAGGCCCCAGTACTTC. Translation: CAGTGTSGRPQYF.

The chain employs TRBV28 and TRBJ2-7; D is perhaps TRBD2 (5 bases). With 5 bases removed from V and 4 bases from J, the gap between germline ends came to 15 bases. The CDR3 consists of 14 residues. Germline loops: CDR1 MDHEN, CDR2 SYDVKM. CDR3 DNA sequence: TGTGCCAGCAGTCTACCGGGGTCGGGGTACGAGCAGTACTTC. Protein: CASSLPGSGYEQYF.

The CDR3 region is CASSTGALTYNEQFF. CDR3 DNA sequence: TGTGCCAGTAGTACAGGTGCCCTAACCTACAATGAGCAGTTCTTC. The chain combines TRBV19 with TRBJ2-1, with D hard to call. Germline V CDR1 and CDR2: LNHDA, SQIVND (reference sequence). The germline V and J ends were trimmed by 4 bases and 2 bases, with 12 bases remaining between them. The CDR3 is 15 residues long.